Listed here is a single TCR beta chain. The antigen is not known. This specimen belongs to a study of T cell repertoires in cytomegalovirus infection. TCRdb reprocessed the reads via MiXCR and lists one record per CDR3 protein. The sample shows about 740,000 distinct CDR3 sequences, roughly a third of them seen only once. Germline assignment: CDR1 LNHDA and CDR2 SQIVND (reference sequence). V gave up 1 base and J gave up 6 bases, with 9 bases separating them. This CDR3 region has 13 residues. This chain joins TRBV19 and TRBJ1-1; D is ambiguous. The receptor's source is a human donor in good health (CMV status not recorded). Some clones in this sample may be carry-over from other donors' samples. Source: cultured PBMCs, taken from culture after CMV antigen stimulation. The CDR3 nucleotides are TGTGCCAGTAGTATAGCCATGAGCGCTGAAGCTTTCTTT. Encoded protein: CASSIAMSAEAFF.